This TCR beta chain stems from a study of T-cell reconstitution after alpha-beta-depleted transplantation in children. Unique molecular identifiers were incorporated when the TCRbeta library was constructed. One entry per CDR3 protein, called by TCRdb with MiXCR from the PCR reads. The sample holds around 600,000 distinct CDR3 sequences, under 25% seen once. This clonotype came up once. Trimming removed 2 bases at V and 2 bases at J, with 6 bases between. The germline V gene encodes CDR1 SEHNR and CDR2 FQNEAQ (reference sequence). The CDR3 contains 13 residues. The sequencing used PBMCs, mostly from graft donor cells, collected 360 days after TCRalphabeta/CD19-depleted stem cell transplant. The origin of this receptor is a boy under two years old who had a stem cell transplant for acute myeloid leukemia, so the T cells may come from the graft donor. The genes are TRBV7-9 and TRBJ1-1; D is uncertain. In DNA, the CDR3 is TGTGCCAGCAGCTTATACCAAAACACTGAAGCTTTCTTT. Its protein product is CASSLYQNTEAFF.